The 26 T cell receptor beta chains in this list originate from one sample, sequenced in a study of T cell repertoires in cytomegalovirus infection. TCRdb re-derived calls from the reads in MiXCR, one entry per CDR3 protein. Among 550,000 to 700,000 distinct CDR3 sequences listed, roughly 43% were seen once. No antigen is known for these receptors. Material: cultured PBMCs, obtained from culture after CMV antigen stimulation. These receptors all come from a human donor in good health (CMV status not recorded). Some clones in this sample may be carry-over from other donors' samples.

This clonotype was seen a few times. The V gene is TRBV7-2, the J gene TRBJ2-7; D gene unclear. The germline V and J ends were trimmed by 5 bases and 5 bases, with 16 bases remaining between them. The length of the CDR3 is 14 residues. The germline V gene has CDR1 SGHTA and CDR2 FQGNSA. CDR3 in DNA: TGTGCCAGCAGCACAGACCCTAAAGGAGACGAGCAGTACTTC. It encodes CASSTDPKGDEQYF.

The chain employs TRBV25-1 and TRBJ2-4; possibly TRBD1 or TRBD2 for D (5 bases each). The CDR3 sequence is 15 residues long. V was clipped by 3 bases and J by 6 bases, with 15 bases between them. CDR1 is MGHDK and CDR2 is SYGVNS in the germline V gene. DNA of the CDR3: TGTGCCAGCAGTGAGGGGGATGTGTCGGGAAACATTCAGTACTTC. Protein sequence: CASSEGDVSGNIQYF. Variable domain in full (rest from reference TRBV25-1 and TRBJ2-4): EADIYQTPRYLVIGTGKKITLECSQTMGHDKMYWYQQDPGMELHLIHYSYGVNSTEKGDLSSESTVSRIRTEHFPLTLESARPSHTSQYLCASSEGDVSGNIQYFGAGTRLSVL.

The CDR3 nucleotides are TGTGCCAGCAGCTCCCGGCTAGCGGGGGGGTCCTACGAGCAGTACTTC. It encodes CASSSRLAGGSYEQYF. This chain connects TRBV7-8 to TRBJ2-7; 12 bases are shared with TRBD2. The CDR3 is 16 residues long. Germline CDR1 and CDR2: SGHVS and FQNEAQ. Trimming at V came to 4 bases and at J to 1 base, leaving 5 bases not matched to a gene. Looking up the rest from reference TRBV7-8 and TRBJ2-7 gives the full variable domain: GAGVSQSPRYKVAKRGQDVALRCDPISGHVSLFWYQQALGQGPEFLTYFQNEAQLDKSGLPSDRFFAERPEGSVSTLKIQRTQQEDSAVYLCASSSRLAGGSYEQYFGPGTRLTVT.

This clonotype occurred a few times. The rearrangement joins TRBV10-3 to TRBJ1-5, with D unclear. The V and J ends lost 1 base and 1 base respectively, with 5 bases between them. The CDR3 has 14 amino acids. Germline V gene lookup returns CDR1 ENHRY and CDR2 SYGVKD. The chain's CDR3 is CAISEFQSNQPQHF. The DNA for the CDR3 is TGTGCCATCAGTGAGTTTCAGAGCAATCAGCCCCAGCATTTT.

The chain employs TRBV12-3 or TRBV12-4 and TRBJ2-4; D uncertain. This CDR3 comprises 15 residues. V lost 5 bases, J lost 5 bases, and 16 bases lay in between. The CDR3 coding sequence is TGTGCCAGCAGTCCGCCGGGTACGAGGCAAAACATTCAGTACTTC. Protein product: CASSPPGTRQNIQYF.

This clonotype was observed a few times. The CDR3 region is CASTVLGGTEAFF. CDR3 sequence (DNA): TGTGCCAGCACCGTCTTAGGGGGCACTGAAGCTTTCTTT. The chain links TRBV7-9 to TRBJ1-1; TRBD1 is a possible D gene (6 bases). Germline V gene sequence: CDR1 SEHNR, CDR2 FQNEAQ (reference sequence). There are 13 residues in the CDR3. V lost 7 bases to trimming and J lost 4 bases, with 13 bases between them.

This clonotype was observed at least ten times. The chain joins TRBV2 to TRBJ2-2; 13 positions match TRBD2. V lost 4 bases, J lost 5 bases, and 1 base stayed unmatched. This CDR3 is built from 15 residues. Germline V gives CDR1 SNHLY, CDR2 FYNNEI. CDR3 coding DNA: TGTGCCAGCAGTGTGGGACTAGCGGGAACCGGGGAGCTGTTTTTT. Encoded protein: CASSVGLAGTGELFF.

In DNA, the CDR3 is TGTGCCAGCAGTGGCGGGCCCGCCCATGAGCAGTTCTTC. Its protein is CASSGGPAHEQFF. V is TRBV12-3 or TRBV12-4 and J is TRBJ2-1; D might be TRBD2 (5 bases). The CDR3 totals 13 residues. With 5 bases removed from V and 8 bases from J, the gap between germline ends came to 13 bases.

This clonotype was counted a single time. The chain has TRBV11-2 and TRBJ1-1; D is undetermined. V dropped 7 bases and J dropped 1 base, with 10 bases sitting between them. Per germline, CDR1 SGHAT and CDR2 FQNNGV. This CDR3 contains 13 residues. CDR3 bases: TGTGCCAGCATCGAGGGAGGGAACACTGAAGCTTTCTTT. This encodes CASIEGGNTEAFF.

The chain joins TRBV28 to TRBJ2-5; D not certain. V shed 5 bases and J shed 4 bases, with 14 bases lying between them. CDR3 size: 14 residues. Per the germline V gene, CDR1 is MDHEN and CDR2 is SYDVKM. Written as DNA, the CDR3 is TGTGCCAGCAGTACCTCCGGCAGAGTAGAGACCCAGTACTTC. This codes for CASSTSGRVETQYF.

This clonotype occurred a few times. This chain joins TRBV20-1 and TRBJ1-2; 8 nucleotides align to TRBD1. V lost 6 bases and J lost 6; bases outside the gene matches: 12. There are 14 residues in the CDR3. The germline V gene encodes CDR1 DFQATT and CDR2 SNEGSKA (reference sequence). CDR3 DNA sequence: TGCAGTGCCCCTGGGCAGGGGGCTATGGATGGCTACACCTTC. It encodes CSAPGQGAMDGYTF.

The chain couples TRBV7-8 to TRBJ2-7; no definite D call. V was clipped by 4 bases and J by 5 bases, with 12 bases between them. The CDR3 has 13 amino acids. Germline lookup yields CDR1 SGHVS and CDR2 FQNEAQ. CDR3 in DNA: TGTGCCAGCAGCTCAGGAATAATGAACGAGCAGTACTTC. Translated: CASSSGIMNEQYF.

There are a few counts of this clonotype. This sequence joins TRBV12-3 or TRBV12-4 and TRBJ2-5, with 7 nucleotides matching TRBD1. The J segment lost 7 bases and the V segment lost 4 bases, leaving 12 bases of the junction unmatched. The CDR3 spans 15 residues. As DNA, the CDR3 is TGTGCCAGCAGTTCGGGACAGTCTGGAATATTGACCCAGTACTTC. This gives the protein CASSSGQSGILTQYF.

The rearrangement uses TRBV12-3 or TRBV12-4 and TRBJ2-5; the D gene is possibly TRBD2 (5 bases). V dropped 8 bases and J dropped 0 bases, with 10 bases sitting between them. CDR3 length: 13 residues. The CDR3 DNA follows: TGTGCCAGCCGCCCTAGCAACCAAGAGACCCAGTACTTC. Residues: CASRPSNQETQYF.

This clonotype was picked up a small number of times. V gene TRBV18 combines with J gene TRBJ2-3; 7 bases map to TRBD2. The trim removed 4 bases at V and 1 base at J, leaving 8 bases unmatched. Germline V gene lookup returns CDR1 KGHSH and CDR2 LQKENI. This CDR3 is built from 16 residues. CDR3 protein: CASSLEREIGTDTQYF. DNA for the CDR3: TGTGCCAGCTCACTGGAGCGGGAAATAGGCACAGATACGCAGTATTTT.

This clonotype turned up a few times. This CDR3 reads CSVERMNTEAFF. The CDR3 bases are TGCAGCGTTGAGCGAATGAACACTGAAGCTTTCTTT. The rearrangement uses TRBV29-1 and TRBJ1-1; D is undetermined. Germline CDR1 is SQVTM and CDR2 is ANQGSEA. This CDR3 contains 12 residues. The V end lost 3 bases, the J end lost 0 bases, and 5 bases lay between the germline ends.

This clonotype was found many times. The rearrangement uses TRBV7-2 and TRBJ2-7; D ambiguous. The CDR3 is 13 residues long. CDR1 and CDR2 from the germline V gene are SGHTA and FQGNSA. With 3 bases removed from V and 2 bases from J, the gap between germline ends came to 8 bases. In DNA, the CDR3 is TGTGCCAGCAGCTTGGGCGGCCCCTACGAGCAGTACTTC. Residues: CASSLGGPYEQYF.

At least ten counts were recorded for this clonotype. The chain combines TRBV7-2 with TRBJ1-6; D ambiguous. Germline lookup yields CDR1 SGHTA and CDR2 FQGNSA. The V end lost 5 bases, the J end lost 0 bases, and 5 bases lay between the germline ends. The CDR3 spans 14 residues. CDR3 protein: CASSQDSYNSPLHF. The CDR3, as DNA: TGTGCCAGCAGCCAGGACTCCTATAATTCACCCCTCCACTTT.

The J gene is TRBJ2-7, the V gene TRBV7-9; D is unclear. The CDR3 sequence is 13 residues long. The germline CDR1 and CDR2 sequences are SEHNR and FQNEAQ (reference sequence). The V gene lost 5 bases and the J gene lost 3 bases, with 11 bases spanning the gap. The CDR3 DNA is TGTGCCAGCAGCCCGGAATTTAGCTACGAGCAGTACTTC. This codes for CASSPEFSYEQYF.

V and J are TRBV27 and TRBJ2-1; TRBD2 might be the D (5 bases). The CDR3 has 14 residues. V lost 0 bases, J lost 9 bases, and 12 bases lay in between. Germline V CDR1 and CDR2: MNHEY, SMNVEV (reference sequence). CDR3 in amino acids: CASSLSLRGSEQFF. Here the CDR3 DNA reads TGTGCCAGCAGTTTATCTCTACGCGGGTCTGAGCAGTTCTTC.

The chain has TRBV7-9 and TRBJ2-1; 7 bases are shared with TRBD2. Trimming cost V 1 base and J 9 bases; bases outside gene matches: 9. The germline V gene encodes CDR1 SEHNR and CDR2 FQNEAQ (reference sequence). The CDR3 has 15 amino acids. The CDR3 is CASSLGLADTGEQFF. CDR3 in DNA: TGTGCCAGCAGCTTAGGCCTAGCGGATACTGGTGAGCAGTTCTTC.

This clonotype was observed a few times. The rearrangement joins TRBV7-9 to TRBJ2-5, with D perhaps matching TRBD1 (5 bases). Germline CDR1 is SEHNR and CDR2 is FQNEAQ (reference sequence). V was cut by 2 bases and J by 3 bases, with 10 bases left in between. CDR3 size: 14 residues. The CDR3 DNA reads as TGTGCCAGCAGCTTAATGGGCAGGGAAGAGACCCAGTACTTC. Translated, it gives CASSLMGREETQYF.

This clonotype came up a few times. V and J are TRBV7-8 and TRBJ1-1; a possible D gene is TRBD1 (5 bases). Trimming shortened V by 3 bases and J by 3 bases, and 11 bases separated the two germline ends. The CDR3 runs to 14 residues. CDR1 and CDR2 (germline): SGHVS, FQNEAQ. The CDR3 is CASSLTAMYTEAFF. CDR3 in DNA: TGTGCCAGCAGCTTGACAGCGATGTACACTGAAGCTTTCTTT.

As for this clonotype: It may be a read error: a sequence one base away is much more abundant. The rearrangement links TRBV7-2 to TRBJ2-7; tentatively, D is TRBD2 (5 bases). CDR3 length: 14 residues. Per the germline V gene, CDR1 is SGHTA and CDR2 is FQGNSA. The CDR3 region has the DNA TGTGTCAGCAGCCCAACTAGTTCCTCCTACGAGCAGTACTTC. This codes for CVSSPTSSSYEQYF.

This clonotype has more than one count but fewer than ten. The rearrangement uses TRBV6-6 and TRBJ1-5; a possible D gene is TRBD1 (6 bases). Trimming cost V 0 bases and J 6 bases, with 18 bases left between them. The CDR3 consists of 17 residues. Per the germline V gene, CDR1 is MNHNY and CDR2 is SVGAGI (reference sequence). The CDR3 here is CASSYSLGGGGGQPQHF. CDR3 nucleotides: TGTGCCAGCAGTTACTCCCTGGGGGGCGGCGGGGGTCAGCCCCAGCATTTT.

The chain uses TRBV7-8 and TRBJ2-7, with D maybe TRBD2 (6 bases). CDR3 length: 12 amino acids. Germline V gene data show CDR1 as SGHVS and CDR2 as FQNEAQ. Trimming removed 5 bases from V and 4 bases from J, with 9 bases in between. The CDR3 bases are TGTGCCAGCAGCCGCCTAGCGTACGAGCAGTACTTC. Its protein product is CASSRLAYEQYF.